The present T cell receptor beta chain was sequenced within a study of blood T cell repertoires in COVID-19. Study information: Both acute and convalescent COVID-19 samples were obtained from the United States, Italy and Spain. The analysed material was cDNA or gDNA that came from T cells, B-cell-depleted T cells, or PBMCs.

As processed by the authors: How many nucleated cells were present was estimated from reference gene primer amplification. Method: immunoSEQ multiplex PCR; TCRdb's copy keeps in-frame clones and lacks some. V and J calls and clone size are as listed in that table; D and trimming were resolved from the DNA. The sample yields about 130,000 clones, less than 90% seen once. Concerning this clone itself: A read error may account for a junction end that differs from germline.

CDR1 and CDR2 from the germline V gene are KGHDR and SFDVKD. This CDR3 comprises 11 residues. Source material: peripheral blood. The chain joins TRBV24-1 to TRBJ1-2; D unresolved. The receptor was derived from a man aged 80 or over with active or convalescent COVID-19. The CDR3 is CATSDLGGGGF. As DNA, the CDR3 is TGTGCCACCAGTGATTTGGGAGGCGGCGGCTTC.